A selection of T cell receptor beta chains follows, all from one sample in a study of T cells in Graves' hyperthyroidism and ophthalmopathy. MiXCR, run by TCRdb on the multiplex PCR reads, gives a single entry per CDR3 protein. There are 690,000 or so distinct CDR3 sequences in the sample; about 19% occur only once, and approximately 15% lies in the top ten. Sequenced input: blood. The source is a woman aged 50 to 60 with Graves' hyperthyroidism that later progressed to Graves' ophthalmopathy. The CDR3 runs from the conserved cysteine through the conserved F or W. Fields, in order: V gene, D gene, clone size, J gene, CDR3 protein, CDR3 DNA. A D gene is named only where the DNA matches it firmly. Rows may omit the clone size; those that give it use once, few, many or a size class.

v_gene: TRBV5-8; d_gene: TRBD2; abundance: few; j_gene: TRBJ2-3; CDR3aa: CASSLARSGGRTDTQYF; CDR3nt: TGTGCCAGCAGCTTGGCACGTAGCGGGGGTCGCACAGATACGCAGTATTTT
v_gene: TRBV5-1; d_gene: -; abundance: -; j_gene: TRBJ2-1; CDR3aa: CASSLLSSRSGNEQFF; CDR3nt: TGCGCCAGCAGCTTATTATCTAGTCGGTCCGGGAATGAGCAGTTCTTC
v_gene: TRBV6-2/TRBV6-3; d_gene: TRBD2; abundance: -; j_gene: TRBJ2-5; CDR3aa: CASTTGTSGTQYF; CDR3nt: TGTGCCAGCACCACCGGGACTAGTGGGACCCAGTACTTC
v_gene: TRBV27; d_gene: TRBD1; abundance: many; j_gene: TRBJ1-6; CDR3aa: CASKDFDRGHISPLHF; CDR3nt: TGTGCCAGCAAAGATTTCGACAGGGGTCATATCTCACCCCTCCACTTT
v_gene: TRBV5-1; d_gene: -; abundance: once; j_gene: TRBJ2-7; CDR3aa: CASSLGQDTYEQYF; CDR3nt: TGCGCCAGCAGCTTGGGACAGGATACCTACGAGCAGTACTTC
v_gene: TRBV7-6; d_gene: TRBD2; abundance: -; j_gene: TRBJ2-7; CDR3aa: CASSVSGTSGEQYF; CDR3nt: TGTGCCAGCAGCGTTTCCGGGACTAGCGGGGAGCAGTACTTC
v_gene: TRBV12-3/TRBV12-4; d_gene: TRBD1; abundance: few; j_gene: TRBJ2-2; CDR3aa: CASSLRTGEANTGELFF; CDR3nt: TGTGCCAGCAGTTTACGGACAGGGGAAGCGAACACCGGGGAGCTGTTTTTT
v_gene: TRBV19; d_gene: -; abundance: -; j_gene: TRBJ1-4; CDR3aa: CASSILPGQTDEKLFF; CDR3nt: TGTGCCAGTAGTATCCTGCCGGGACAAACTGATGAAAAACTGTTTTTT
v_gene: TRBV6-2/TRBV6-3; d_gene: TRBD2; abundance: -; j_gene: TRBJ2-5; CDR3aa: CASSYSRSGGGETQYF; CDR3nt: TGTGCCAGCAGTTACTCTCGTAGCGGGGGGGGGGAGACCCAGTACTTC
v_gene: TRBV19; d_gene: -; abundance: -; j_gene: TRBJ1-6; CDR3aa: CASNAGLYNSPLHF; CDR3nt: TGTGCCAGTAACGCGGGCCTCTATAATTCACCCCTCCACTTT
v_gene: TRBV18; d_gene: -; abundance: -; j_gene: TRBJ1-1; CDR3aa: CASSPRTLQAFF; CDR3nt: TGTGCCAGCTCACCCCGTACTCTCCAAGCTTTCTTT
v_gene: TRBV10-3; d_gene: -; abundance: few; j_gene: TRBJ1-2; CDR3aa: CAISEGTGPRYGYTF; CDR3nt: TGTGCCATCAGTGAGGGAACAGGGCCTCGATATGGCTACACCTTC
v_gene: TRBV10-3; d_gene: -; abundance: few; j_gene: TRBJ2-5; CDR3aa: CAIGAGSQETQYF; CDR3nt: TGTGCCATCGGTGCGGGGAGCCAAGAGACCCAGTACTTC
v_gene: TRBV20-1; d_gene: -; abundance: few; j_gene: TRBJ1-6; CDR3aa: CSANAAGNYNSPLHF; CDR3nt: TGCAGTGCTAACGCCGCCGGAAACTATAATTCACCCCTCCACTTT
v_gene: TRBV6-2/TRBV6-3; d_gene: -; abundance: -; j_gene: TRBJ2-1; CDR3aa: CASSSQDEQFF; CDR3nt: TGTGCCAGCAGTTCACAAGATGAGCAGTTCTTC
v_gene: TRBV18; d_gene: -; abundance: many; j_gene: TRBJ1-1; CDR3aa: CASSPGRDAEAFF; CDR3nt: TGTGCCAGCTCACCAGGGAGGGACGCTGAAGCTTTCTTT
v_gene: TRBV12-3/TRBV12-4; d_gene: TRBD1; abundance: many; j_gene: TRBJ1-1; CDR3aa: CASSSDRGPNTNTEAFF; CDR3nt: TGTGCCAGCAGTAGCGACAGGGGGCCAAATACGAACACTGAAGCTTTCTTT
v_gene: TRBV20-1; d_gene: -; abundance: many; j_gene: TRBJ2-2; CDR3aa: CSARAVGSDTGELFF; CDR3nt: TGCAGTGCTCGTGCGGTCGGGTCCGACACCGGGGAGCTGTTTTTT
v_gene: TRBV25-1; d_gene: -; abundance: -; j_gene: TRBJ2-5; CDR3aa: CASSESLGKGWETQYF; CDR3nt: TGTGCCAGCAGTGAATCCCTGGGGAAGGGGTGGGAGACCCAGTACTTC
v_gene: TRBV6-1; d_gene: -; abundance: many; j_gene: TRBJ1-5; CDR3aa: CASSPRSGSNNQPQHF; CDR3nt: TGTGCCAGCAGCCCAAGATCAGGGTCCAACAATCAGCCCCAGCATTTT
v_gene: TRBV18; d_gene: -; abundance: many; j_gene: TRBJ2-2; CDR3aa: CASSPGQNTGELFF; CDR3nt: TGTGCCAGCAGCCCGGGACAGAACACCGGGGAGCTGTTTTTT
v_gene: TRBV9; d_gene: -; abundance: -; j_gene: TRBJ1-2; CDR3aa: CASSVTGGARGYTF; CDR3nt: TGTGCCAGCAGCGTAACCGGTGGGGCCCGAGGCTACACCTTC
v_gene: TRBV7-2; d_gene: TRBD1; abundance: -; j_gene: TRBJ1-2; CDR3aa: CASSLIPDRADYGYTF; CDR3nt: TGTGCCAGCAGCTTAATTCCCGACAGGGCGGACTATGGCTACACCTTC
v_gene: TRBV5-5; d_gene: -; abundance: -; j_gene: TRBJ2-6; CDR3aa: CASSSEGAGANVLTF; CDR3nt: TGTGCCAGCAGCTCGGAGGGTGCTGGGGCCAACGTCCTGACTTTC
v_gene: TRBV19; d_gene: -; abundance: few; j_gene: TRBJ2-2; CDR3aa: CASSIGTGELFF; CDR3nt: TGTGCCAGTAGTATTGGGACCGGGGAGCTGTTTTTT
v_gene: TRBV18; d_gene: -; abundance: many; j_gene: TRBJ2-5; CDR3aa: CASSPDTQETQYF; CDR3nt: TGTGCCAGCTCCCCTGACACCCAAGAGACCCAGTACTTC